This TCR beta chain is from a study of T cell clones after liver transplantation. On the study more broadly: Apart from three HCV-positive recipients, transplants were for non-autoimmune, non-viral reasons.

V gave up 3 bases and J gave up 6 bases; unmatched junction bases: 7. Germline V gives CDR1 SGHNT, CDR2 YYREEE (reference sequence). CDR3 length: 14 residues. Points from the study as a whole: Rather than being deleted, graft donor-reactive T cells may have moved into the graft.

TCRdb keeps only in-frame clones here, not all; method: immunoSEQ multiplex PCR. The repertoire holds tens of thousands of clones, with more than 75% as singletons. For this clone: The antigen is not known.

The sample consisted of CD4+ T cells from blood, taken before liver transplant. V and J are TRBV5-4 and TRBJ1-2, with 8 bases matching TRBD1. The source of this sequence is a human donor who received a liver transplant. This CDR3 is CASSSPGGANGYTF. The DNA for the CDR3 is TGTGCCAGCAGCTCCCCAGGGGGCGCGAATGGCTACACCTTC.